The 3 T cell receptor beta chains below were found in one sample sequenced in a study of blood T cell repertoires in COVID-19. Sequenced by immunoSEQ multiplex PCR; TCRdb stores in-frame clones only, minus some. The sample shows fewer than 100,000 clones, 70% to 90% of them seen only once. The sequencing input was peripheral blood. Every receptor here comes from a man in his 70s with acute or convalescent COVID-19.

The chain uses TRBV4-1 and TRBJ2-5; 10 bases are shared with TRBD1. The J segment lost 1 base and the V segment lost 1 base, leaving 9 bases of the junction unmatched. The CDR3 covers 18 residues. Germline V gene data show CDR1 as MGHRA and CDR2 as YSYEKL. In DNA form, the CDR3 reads TGCGCCAGCAGCCAAGGTCTCCAGGGACAGGGGACCCAAGAGACCCAGTACTTC. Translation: CASSQGLQGQGTQETQYF.

The CDR3 coding sequence is TGTGCCAGCAGCCCTCAGGGCTACGAGCAGTACTTC. This codes for CASSPQGYEQYF. The chain recombines TRBV3-1 (or the pseudogene TRBV3-2) with TRBJ2-7; TRBD1 might be the D (5 bases). Trimming left V 4 bases short and J 3 bases short, with 7 bases between. The germline V gene has CDR1 LGHDT and CDR2 YNNKEL (reference sequence). The CDR3 length is 12 residues.

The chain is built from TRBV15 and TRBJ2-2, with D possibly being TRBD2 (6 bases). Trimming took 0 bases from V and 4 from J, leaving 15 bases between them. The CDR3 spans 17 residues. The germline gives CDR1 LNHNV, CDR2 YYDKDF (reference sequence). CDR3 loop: CATSREFTGGGTGELFF. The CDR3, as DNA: TGTGCCACCAGCAGAGAATTTACCGGGGGAGGCACCGGGGAGCTGTTTTTT.